The clone carrying this T cell receptor beta chain was seen only a few times. Antigen specificity is unknown. The data are from a study of identical twins. Overall study findings and caveats: Fewer insertions characterized abundant cord blood beta clonotypes, whereas memory repertoires showed none.

Carrying unique molecular identifiers, the cDNA also gained a universal primer site through template switching. TCRdb analysed the 5' RACE reads with MiXCR anew, one entry per CDR3 protein. In the table there are some 590,000 distinct CDR3 sequences, roughly 9.5% of which are singletons. This CDR3 region has 15 residues. Germline assignment: CDR1 LNHNV and CDR2 YYDKDF (reference sequence). J gave up 4 bases and V 0 bases, and 4 bases lay outside the gene matches. These data are also associated with another study on yellow fever vaccine responses in identical twins. As that report states: Twins showed a vaccine T cell response that reportedly seemed partly convergent, partly personalized.

The rearrangement uses TRBV15 and TRBJ2-7; 9 bases are shared with TRBD2. The TCR was taken from a woman under 30 in good health. Sample: PBMCs. In nucleotides, the CDR3 is TGTGCCACCAGCAGAGATGCTAGCGGGGTTTACGAGCAGTACTTC. Amino acid sequence: CATSRDASGVYEQYF.